The subject of this entry is one T cell receptor (beta chain). This record comes from a study of T cell responses to AZD1222 COVID-19 vaccine. CDR1 and CDR2 from the germline V gene are SGHRS and YFSETQ. V was cut by 5 bases and J by 2 bases, with 17 bases left in between. The CDR3 sequence is 16 residues long. The data were produced by immunoSEQ multiplex PCR, yet TCRdb's version contains in-frame clones alone and is incomplete. The repertoire holds roughly 81,000 clones, with around 86% as singletons. V usage is TRBV5-1 and J usage is TRBJ1-5; unclear D gene. The specimen comprised peripheral blood, sampled on day 0 of AZD1222 vaccination. This TCR was recovered from an adult in good health. The CDR3 DNA reads TGCGCCAGCAGTCTGGGAGGCTCGCGGGGCAATCAGCCCCAGCATTTT. This codes for CASSLGGSRGNQPQHF.